This T cell receptor beta chain is drawn from a study of metastatic and nonmetastatic thyroid tumors. Per the authors' pipeline: Across clinicopathological groups, CDR3 differences served as the basis for building a distant-metastasis classifier for papillary thyroid cancer. TCRdb reassembled clones from the PCR reads with MiXCR. V and J calls and clone size were set by TCRdb, not the authors. The data show about 41,000 clones, 20% to 25% seen once. Findings and limits, study-wide: Reports indicated that malignant thyroid tumors showed significantly higher TCR beta diversity than benign nodules did, in blood and tumor.

The CDR3 is 15 residues long. The J segment lost 2 bases and the V segment lost 6 bases, leaving 9 bases of the junction unmatched. Germline CDR1 is MNHNS and CDR2 is SASEGT. Each patient went into thyroid surgery without having received any treatment. Concerning this clone: The antigen remains undetermined.

The chain has TRBV6-1 and TRBJ2-5; TRBD2 matches at 7 bases. The sequenced sample was tumor tissue. The receptor's source is a female donor with papillary thyroid cancer or a benign thyroid nodule (not recorded which). Some clones in this sample may be carry-over from other donors' samples. CDR3 DNA: TGTGCCAGCAGCGGAATCGCGGGAGAACAAGAGACCCAGTACTTC. Its protein product is CASSGIAGEQETQYF.